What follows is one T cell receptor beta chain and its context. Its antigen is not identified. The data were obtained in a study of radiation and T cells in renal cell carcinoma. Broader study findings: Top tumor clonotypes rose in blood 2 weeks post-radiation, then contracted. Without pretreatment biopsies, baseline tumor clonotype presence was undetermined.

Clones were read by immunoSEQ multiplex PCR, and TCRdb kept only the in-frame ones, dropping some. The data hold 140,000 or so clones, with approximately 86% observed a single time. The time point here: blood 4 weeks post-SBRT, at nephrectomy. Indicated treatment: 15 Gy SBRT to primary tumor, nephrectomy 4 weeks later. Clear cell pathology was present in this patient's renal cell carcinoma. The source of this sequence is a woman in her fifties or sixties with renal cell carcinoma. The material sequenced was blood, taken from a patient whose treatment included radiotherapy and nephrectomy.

The CDR3 protein is CASSFARVLYEQYF. The DNA for the CDR3 is TGTGCCAGCAGTTTTGCCAGGGTTCTCTACGAGCAGTACTTC. The chain combines TRBV6-5 with TRBJ2-7; possibly TRBD1 for D (5 bases). Germline CDR1 reads MNHEY; CDR2 reads SVGAGI. V was cut by 4 bases and J by 3 bases, with 13 bases left in between. This CDR3 is built from 14 residues.